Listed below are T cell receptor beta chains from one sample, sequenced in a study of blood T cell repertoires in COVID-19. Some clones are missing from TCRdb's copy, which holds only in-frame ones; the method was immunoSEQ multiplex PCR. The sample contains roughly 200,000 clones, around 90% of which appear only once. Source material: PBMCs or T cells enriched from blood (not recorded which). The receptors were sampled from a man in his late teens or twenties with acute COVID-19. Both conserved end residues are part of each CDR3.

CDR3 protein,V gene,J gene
CSVSRRNTEAFF,TRBV29-1,TRBJ1-1
CASTQTGEAFF,TRBV12-3/TRBV12-4,TRBJ1-1
CASSLAGDYEQYF,TRBV2,TRBJ2-7
CASSPGGGVYEQYF,TRBV5-6,TRBJ2-7
CATSLGTGDGYTF,TRBV15,TRBJ1-2
CASRNRIEAFF,TRBV6-5,TRBJ1-1
CASGHSGGSSNQPQHF,TRBV2,TRBJ1-5
CASSLGEGLLSGNTIYF,TRBV28,TRBJ1-3
CASSLSSGQYNEQFF,TRBV7-2,TRBJ2-1
CASSLGGGSPLHF,TRBV12-3/TRBV12-4,TRBJ1-6
CASSLVLASSYNEQFF,TRBV5-1,TRBJ2-1
CASSPLGDEQFF,TRBV28,TRBJ2-1
CASSPPELSNEKLFF,TRBV18,TRBJ1-4
CASITHSTANTEAFF,TRBV28,TRBJ1-1
CAWQIAGGIYSPLHF,TRBV30,TRBJ1-6
CASSQERQRTQYF,TRBV4-1,TRBJ2-5
CASSTDRSRGNEQFF,TRBV21-1,TRBJ2-1
CASSNGSPAGGDEQYF,TRBV19,TRBJ2-7
CASSVAPRQENTGELFF,TRBV9,TRBJ2-2
CASSIWAGDRIGNEQFF,TRBV19,TRBJ2-1
CASSFQGLNSPLHF,TRBV27,TRBJ1-6
CAWTRMGLRAGGRTGELFF,TRBV30,TRBJ2-2
CASSWDRGVSQDYGYTF,TRBV2,TRBJ1-2
CASSFIRNTIYF,TRBV12-3/TRBV12-4,TRBJ1-3
CASSQGQRLNTEAFF,TRBV4-1,TRBJ1-1
CASRGTDVHYEQYF,TRBV21-1,TRBJ2-7
CASSHGLPYGYTF,TRBV28,TRBJ1-2
CAWSSGRGEQFF,TRBV30,TRBJ2-1
CASSPGTGAYEQYF,TRBV28,TRBJ2-7
CASTNTGTGNTEAFF,TRBV19,TRBJ1-1
CASSLFGGVNTEAFF,TRBV7-3,TRBJ1-1
CASSSGASSVSSYEQYF,TRBV7-9,TRBJ2-7
CASSLAGHSNQPQHF,TRBV5-1,TRBJ1-5
CASSLDSSTDTQYF,TRBV6-4,TRBJ2-3
CASSIQQGENTGELFF,TRBV19,TRBJ2-2
CASSARDRGSSSTEAFF,TRBV11-2,TRBJ1-1
CASSPGTRTYEQYF,TRBV4-3,TRBJ2-7
CASSLAGGTGNQPQHF,TRBV7-6,TRBJ1-5
CASRTGGTYGYTF,TRBV27,TRBJ1-2
CASSLSRLQSSYNEQFF,TRBV28,TRBJ2-1
CASSFTGSSYNSPLHF,TRBV7-8,TRBJ1-6
CASSLVGTGLRHGYTF,TRBV7-9,TRBJ1-2
CASSWGTSGQETQYF,TRBV2,TRBJ2-5
CASSLVGTSGPNEQFF,TRBV7-8,TRBJ2-1
CASRTGNTEAFF,TRBV27,TRBJ1-1
CASSFALPSGRDSADTQYF,TRBV5-8,TRBJ2-3
CASSFGGRTSGNTIYF,TRBV28,TRBJ1-3
CASQDRAGTDTQYF,TRBV19,TRBJ2-3